This T cell receptor beta chain was observed in a study of siplizumab effects on memory and regulatory T cells. Regarding the study as a whole: Sequences below about 10^-5 frequency were poorly captured. As a result, only a minor fraction of alloreactive clones mapped to unstimulated subsets. Memory cells seemed less diverse than naive T cells, which also seemed major contributors to the alloresponse. Some alloreactive sequences were traceable to unstimulated CD4+ memory cells, and siplizumab significantly reduced them. Phenotypic classification as naive or memory proved unattainable for roughly 75-96% of proliferating CD4+ or CD8+ clones.

As concerns this clone: Its cognate antigen is unknown.

The table came from immunoSEQ multiplex PCR; TCRdb's copy has only in-frame clones and leaves some out. The sample has roughly 93,000 clones; roughly 94% are singletons. Trimming left V 3 bases short and J 1 base short, with 11 bases between. The V gene's germline CDR1 is MNHEY and CDR2 SMNVEV (reference sequence). The CDR3 is 15 amino acids. The chain uses TRBV27 and TRBJ2-3; TRBD1 or TRBD2 may be the D gene (5 bases each). Sequenced material: non-Treg CD4+ T cells sorted from blood. The TCR was taken from a human donor in good health. The CDR3 sequence is CASSFWGSGTDTQYF. CDR3 nucleotide sequence: TGTGCCAGCAGTTTTTGGGGGAGTGGCACAGATACGCAGTATTTT.